These T cell receptor beta chains were read from a single sample in a study of blood T cell repertoires in COVID-19. Libraries were prepared by immunoSEQ multiplex PCR; TCRdb keeps only in-frame clonotypes and omits some of them. The sample includes over 130,000 clones, around 87% of them seen just once. What was sequenced was peripheral blood. The source of these receptors is a woman between 55 and 75 years old with active or convalescent COVID-19. Both conserved end residues are part of each CDR3. The order of the fields is clone size, J gene, D gene, V gene, CDR3 protein, CDR3 DNA. D genes are given only for firm matches. Size is stated for part of the rows, as once, few or many counts, or as a class when the clone is expanded.

>-|TRBJ2-7|TRBD1|TRBV5-1
CASTTHPGTGGYEQYF
TGCGCCAGCACCACACACCCCGGGACAGGGGGTTACGAGCAGTACTTC
>-|TRBJ2-1|TRBD2|TRBV7-2
CASSLGGASGNEQFF
TGTGCCAGCAGCTTAGGAGGGGCTAGCGGGAATGAGCAGTTCTTC
>-|TRBJ1-2|-|TRBV7-9
CASSSGTIGYTF
TGTGCCAGCAGCTCCGGGACTATTGGCTACACCTTC
>-|TRBJ1-6|-|TRBV7-2
CASSLGYGSPLHF
TGTGCCAGCAGCTTAGGGTACGGTTCACCCCTCCACTTT
>-|TRBJ1-5|TRBD1|TRBV30
CAWGGQGNQPQHF
TGTGCCTGGGGGGGACAGGGGAATCAGCCCCAGCATTTT
>-|TRBJ1-2|TRBD1|TRBV10-3
CAIGGTGLGGYTF
TGTGCCATCGGAGGGACAGGGCTGGGTGGCTACACCTTC
>many|TRBJ2-1|TRBD1|TRBV10-1
CASSSTGEGEQFF
TGCGCCAGCAGCTCAACAGGGGAAGGTGAGCAGTTCTTC
>-|TRBJ2-1|TRBD2|TRBV7-9
CASSPGGSYNEQFF
TGTGCCAGCAGCCCGGGGGGGTCCTACAATGAGCAGTTCTTC
>-|TRBJ1-2|TRBD1|TRBV29-1
CSVDSGQGARGYTF
TGCAGCGTTGACTCGGGACAGGGGGCGCGTGGCTACACCTTC
>few|TRBJ1-3|TRBD1|TRBV30
CAWSPWTGLGWSGNTIYF
TGTGCCTGGAGTCCCTGGACAGGGCTTGGGTGGAGTGGAAACACCATATATTTT
>-|TRBJ2-1|TRBD2|TRBV7-2
CASSLELAGGSYNEQFF
TGTGCCAGCAGCTTAGAGCTAGCGGGGGGCTCTTACAATGAGCAGTTCTTC